A single sample is the source of the 3 T cell receptor beta chains below, sequenced in a study of Graves' ophthalmopathy and Graves' hyperthyroidism. Amplifying from RNA transcripts, the study obtained TCR beta CDR3 regions. An opening RT-PCR round employed HTBI primers and preceded a second-round multiplex PCR. A single record per CDR3 protein comes from TCRdb applying MiXCR to the multiplex PCR reads. Found here are about 620,000 distinct CDR3 sequences, about a fifth of them singletons; the top ten hold 7.1%. Specimen: peripheral blood. These receptors were obtained from a woman aged 18-29 years with stable Graves' hyperthyroidism. Some clones in this sample may be carry-over from other donors' samples.

V and J are TRBV5-1 and TRBJ2-7; D may match TRBD1 or TRBD2 (5 bases each). The length of the CDR3 is 22 residues. Looked up from germline, CDR1 is SGHRS and CDR2 is YFSETQ. The V and J ends lost 0 bases and 0 bases respectively, with 31 bases between them. CDR3 loop: CASSLVSPRNRDRDLISYEQYF. CDR3 in DNA: TGCGCCAGCAGCTTGGTTTCTCCCCGGAATCGGGACCGGGACCTCATCTCCTACGAGCAGTACTTC.

This clonotype has at least ten counts. CDR3: CASSLRDLRYEQYF. The CDR3, as DNA: TGTGCCAGCAGCCTCCGGGACTTACGCTACGAGCAGTACTTC. The chain uses TRBV11-1 and TRBJ2-7; tentative D call: TRBD2 (6 bases). The germline V and J ends were trimmed by 5 bases and 3 bases, with 14 bases remaining between them. Germline V lookup: CDR1 SGHAT, CDR2 FQDESV (reference sequence). The CDR3 has 14 residues.

For the CDR3, the DNA is TGCGCCAGCAGCTCTAGACTAGCGGGAGGATTCGAGCAGTACTTC. Encoded protein: CASSSRLAGGFEQYF. V usage is TRBV5-1 and J usage is TRBJ2-7, with 13 bases lining up with TRBD2. CDR1 SGHRS and CDR2 YFSETQ come from the germline V gene. The CDR3 has 15 amino acids. With 3 bases clipped from V and 6 bases from J, the junction kept 6 bases outside the gene matches. Supplemented by reference TRBV5-1 and TRBJ2-7, the full variable domain reads KAGVTQTPRYLIKTRGQQVTLSCSPISGHRSVSWYQQTPGQGLQFLFEYFSETQRNKGNFPGRFSGRQFSNSRSEMNVSTLELGDSALYLCASSSRLAGGFEQYFGPGTRLTVT.